This T cell receptor (beta chain) was sequenced in a study of cytomegalovirus exposure and HLA in healthy donors. Notes on the study in general: In an earlier analysis, most TCR beta V segments were productive about 87% or about 30% of the time. An observed cluster of highly shared sequence variants was recorded as a likely sequencing artifact. As immune exposure information, only CMV serostatus was available.

Of note for this clone: Its antigen remains unidentified.

Amplification used 60 Vbeta primers and 13 Jbeta primers. The method was immunoSEQ multiplex PCR; TCRdb's version includes in-frame clones alone and lacks a portion of them. The sample carries 150,000 or so clones, approximately 70% recorded once. The CDR3 has 11 residues. V lost 2 bases, J lost 4 bases, and 5 bases lay in between. Germline V CDR1 and CDR2: DFQATT, SNEGSKA (reference sequence). As for the donors, each was a healthy bone marrow donor. The material sequenced was PBMCs. The clonotype comes from a man in his forties or fifties in good health and CMV-seropositive. The gene calls are TRBV20-1 and TRBJ1-2; D remains unclear. The CDR3 loop is CSARNSYGYTF. CDR3 DNA sequence: TGCAGTGCTAGAAACAGCTATGGCTACACCTTC.